The 18 T cell receptor beta chains presented below share a single source sample, sequenced in a study of T cell changes during pregnancy in multiple sclerosis. Assay used: immunoSEQ multiplex PCR; TCRdb lists only in-frame clones, some missing. The sample gives some 30,000 clones, around 89% of which show up once; around 10% is in the top ten. Sequenced here: CD8+ T cells from peripheral blood mononuclear cells, sampled in the third trimester of pregnancy. These receptors all stem from a female donor with multiple sclerosis, enrolled in a pregnancy study.

The V call is TRBV5-1, the J call TRBJ2-7, with a tentative D call TRBD2 (6 bases). The CDR3 runs 16 residues. Germline CDR1 is SGHRS and CDR2 is YFSETQ. V was cut by 0 bases and J by 3 bases, with 16 bases left in between. The CDR3 spells CASSLAGGVTFYEQYF. CDR3 nucleotide sequence: TGCGCCAGCAGCTTGGCCGGGGGAGTAACCTTCTACGAGCAGTACTTC.

The chain links TRBV7-5 to TRBJ2-3; whether TRBD1, the table's D call, matches the DNA was not checked. TRBV7-5 is tagged as a pseudogene. The CDR3 contains 20 residues. The CDR3 loop reads CVRSFSPGTGGERGTDTQYF. The CDR3 DNA sequence: TGTGTCAGAAGCTTTTCCCCCGGGACAGGGGGAGAGAGGGGCACAGATACGCAGTATTTT.

J is TRBJ1-5 and V is TRBV19, with D possibly matching TRBD1 (6 bases). The germline V gene encodes CDR1 LNHDA and CDR2 SQIVND (reference sequence). With 6 bases removed from V and 7 bases from J, the gap between germline ends came to 16 bases. The CDR3 is made up of 14 amino acids. The CDR3 DNA reads TGTGCCAGTAGGGATTCACAGGGTTTACAGCCCCAGCATTTT. It is translated as CASRDSQGLQPQHF.

This clone occurred a few times. The gene calls are TRBV7-9 and TRBJ1-1; D is undetermined. Trimming removed 3 bases from V and 0 bases from J, with 11 bases in between. Germline values: CDR1 SEHNR, CDR2 FQNEAQ (reference sequence). The CDR3 totals 15 residues. The CDR3 region is CASSFTPGMNTEAFF. CDR3 in DNA: TGTGCCAGCAGCTTTACCCCAGGTATGAACACTGAAGCTTTCTTT. Full variable domain (outside the CDR3, taken from reference TRBV7-9 and TRBJ1-1): DTGVSQNPRHKITKRGQNVTFRCDPISEHNRLYWYRQTLGQGPEFLTYFQNEAQLEKSRLLSDRFSAERPKGSFSTLEIQRTEQGDSAMYLCASSFTPGMNTEAFFGQGTRLTVV.

The CDR3 loop reads CASIPSTERNQPQHF. The CDR3 nucleotides read TGTGCCAGCATCCCATCGACAGAGCGCAATCAGCCCCAGCATTTT. The V call is TRBV28, the J call TRBJ1-5, with D tentatively TRBD1 (5 bases). Trimming shortened V by 7 bases and J by 2 bases, and 15 bases separated the two germline ends. The germline V gene has CDR1 MDHEN and CDR2 SYDVKM. The CDR3 covers 15 residues.

This clone was recorded once. V usage is TRBV6-1 and J usage is TRBJ2-7; 9 bases map to TRBD2. This CDR3 region has 12 residues. Per the germline V gene, CDR1 is MNHNS and CDR2 is SASEGT. V was pared by 8 bases and J by 6 bases, with 5 bases of the junction left unmatched. The CDR3 bases are TGTGCCAGCGTCGCGGGAGGGGTCGAGCAGTACTTC. Its translation: CASVAGGVEQYF.

This clone came up a few times. This chain joins TRBV7-9 and TRBJ1-2; no clear D gene. Per the germline V gene, CDR1 is SEHNR and CDR2 is FQNEAQ (reference sequence). The CDR3 runs 11 residues. Between the trimmed V and J ends, which lost 5 bases and 3 bases, there was a span of 4 bases. CDR3 in amino acids: CASSRDYGYTF. DNA for the CDR3: TGTGCCAGCAGCCGGGACTATGGCTACACCTTC.

This CDR3 is CASSWTSGTYEQYF. The CDR3 nucleotides read TGTGCCAGCAGCTGGACTAGCGGGACCTACGAGCAGTACTTC. The V and J genes are TRBV5-5 and TRBJ2-7, with 12 positions matching TRBD2. Germline CDR1 and CDR2: SGHKS and YYEKEE (reference sequence). This CDR3 contains 14 residues. The ends lost 3 bases at V and 2 bases at J; junction bases unmatched: 0.

The J gene is TRBJ1-4, the V gene TRBV2, with D possibly TRBD1 on 5 matching bases. CDR3 length: 14 residues. CDR1 is SNHLY and CDR2 is FYNNEI in the germline V gene. Between the trimmed V and J ends, which lost 6 bases and 3 bases, there was a span of 11 bases. The DNA of the CDR3 is TGTGCCAGCAGCCCGCAGGGATCTAATGAAAAACTGTTTTTT. Residues: CASSPQGSNEKLFF.

Only one count was recorded for this clone. The J gene is TRBJ2-3, the V gene TRBV4-1, with D unclear. Germline V CDR1 and CDR2: MGHRA, YSYEKL. V was clipped by 4 bases and J by 1 base, with 12 bases between them. This CDR3 region has 15 residues. The CDR3: CASSPQGTGTDTQYF. Written as DNA, the CDR3 is TGCGCCAGCAGCCCCCAAGGAACAGGCACAGATACGCAGTATTTT.

J is TRBJ2-7 and V is TRBV5-1; 8 bases map to TRBD2. Per germline, CDR1 SGHRS and CDR2 YFSETQ. The CDR3 length is 15 residues. V gave up 1 base and J gave up 6 bases; unmatched junction bases: 9. The DNA of the CDR3 is TGCGCCAGCAGCTTGACATTCAGCGGGAGAAGCGAGCAGTACTTC. Translating it yields CASSLTFSGRSEQYF.

The count of this clone is one. V and J are TRBV21-1 and TRBJ2-5; the table's D gene call, TRBD2, was not cross checked with the DNA. TRBV21-1 is labeled a pseudogene. The CDR3 extends over 13 amino acids. CDR3 residues: CASSNAMQETQYF. CDR3 coding DNA: TGTGCCAGCAGCAATGCGATGCAAGAGACCCAGTACTTC.

This clone was seen once. The J gene is TRBJ2-4, the V gene TRBV9; 12 bases fit TRBD1. Per the germline V gene, CDR1 is SGDLS and CDR2 is YYNGEE. The CDR3 loop spans 15 amino acids. V lost 4 bases and J lost 4; bases outside the gene matches: 3. DNA for the CDR3: TGTGCCAGCAGCCCGGGACAGGGGGCAAAAAACATTCAGTACTTC. Translated: CASSPGQGAKNIQYF.

The V call is TRBV6-1, the J call TRBJ1-5; D is uncertain. The CDR3 extends over 16 amino acids. Germline V lookup: CDR1 MNHNS, CDR2 SASEGT. Between the trimmed V and J ends, which lost 2 bases and 3 bases, there was a span of 14 bases. CDR3 protein: CASSEFGQILNQPQHF. The CDR3 DNA is TGTGCCAGCAGTGAATTTGGGCAGATACTCAATCAGCCCCAGCATTTT.

This clone was found once. The chain uses TRBV6-5 and TRBJ2-7; TRBD2 matches 9 bases. The CDR3 runs 15 residues. Germline values: CDR1 MNHEY, CDR2 SVGAGI. After removal of 6 bases from V and 5 bases from J, the junction contained 11 bases not matched to a gene. CDR3 residues: CASSPTGTSPHEQYF. The CDR3 nucleotides are TGTGCCAGCAGCCCCACCGGGACTAGCCCCCACGAGCAGTACTTC.

The chain couples TRBV7-9 to TRBJ1-6; D possibly corresponds to TRBD1 (5 bases). CDR3 length: 14 amino acids. Germline assignment: CDR1 SEHNR and CDR2 FQNEAQ (reference sequence). V was pared by 8 bases and J by 9 bases, with 17 bases between. CDR3 coding DNA: TGTGCCAGCCTGTGGGCCACCGGGGGTTCACCCCTCCACTTT. This sequence encodes CASLWATGGSPLHF.

CDR3 in DNA: TGCGCCAGCAGCCAAAGACAGGGGGAACCCTATGGCTACACCTTC. Its protein is CASSQRQGEPYGYTF. The chain has TRBV4-1 and TRBJ1-2; 9 bases agree with TRBD1. CDR1 is MGHRA and CDR2 is YSYEKL in the germline V gene. The CDR3 has 15 residues. J lost 4 bases, V lost 2 bases, and 5 bases had no gene match.

The V gene is TRBV18, the J gene TRBJ2-7; 7 bases agree with TRBD1. The CDR3 totals 13 residues. Trimming removed 5 bases from V and 6 bases from J; junction bases left unmatched: 7. CDR1 and CDR2 from the germline V gene are KGHSH and LQKENI. CDR3 nucleotide sequence: TGTGCCAGCTCAAGTGCGACAGGGCCCGAGCAGTACTTC. It is translated as CASSSATGPEQYF.